Below are 6 T cell receptor beta chains sequenced from a single sample in a study of CD8 T cells in Susac syndrome. Random hexamers were used to reverse transcribe 0.5 to 1 ug of RNA. TCRdb ran MiXCR on the immunoSEQ multiplex PCR reads and lists one entry per CDR3 protein. The sample records 140,000 to 150,000 distinct CDR3 sequences, approximately 96% being singletons. The sample was CD4+ T cells from PBMCs. These receptors were collected from a human donor with Susac syndrome.

The gene calls are TRBV7-9 and TRBJ2-7; weak D call: TRBD2 (5 bases). CDR3 length: 12 residues. V lost 4 bases and J 3 bases, leaving 7 bases between the germline ends. CDR1 is SEHNR, CDR2 FQNEAQ, per germline (reference sequence). The DNA of the CDR3 is TGTGCCAGCAGCTACACTAGCTACGAGCAGTACTTC. This sequence encodes CASSYTSYEQYF.

This chain uses TRBV3-1 with TRBJ1-2; D may be TRBD1 (5 bases). V lost 5 bases and J lost 3, with 19 bases in between. Germline-derived CDR1 and CDR2 are LGHDT and YNNKEL (reference sequence). This CDR3 comprises 16 residues. The CDR3 DNA reads as TGTGCCAGCAGCACCCTATCGGGACGGGGAGACTATGGCTACACCTTC. Protein sequence: CASSTLSGRGDYGYTF.

The J gene is TRBJ1-1, the V gene TRBV18; 8 bases match TRBD1. In germline, CDR1 is KGHSH, CDR2 LQKENI. This CDR3 is 14 amino acids long. V was pared by 8 bases and J by 0 bases, with 5 bases of the junction left unmatched. The CDR3 here is CASLQDRVNTEAFF. The CDR3 bases are TGTGCCAGCCTCCAGGACAGGGTGAACACTGAAGCTTTCTTT.

The chain has TRBV5-1 and TRBJ2-3; the D gene is possibly TRBD2 (5 bases). Per the germline V gene, CDR1 is SGHRS and CDR2 is YFSETQ. The CDR3 consists of 16 residues. V lost 0 bases and J 1 base, leaving 12 bases between the germline ends. This CDR3 reads CASSLASAGGTDTQYF. CDR3 in DNA: TGCGCCAGCAGCTTGGCTTCGGCGGGCGGCACAGATACGCAGTATTTT.

The gene calls are TRBV7-8 and TRBJ2-2, with a possible D match to TRBD1 (6 bases). The CDR3 length is 15 residues. Trimming pared 3 bases from V and 1 base from J, leaving 9 bases between. Per the germline V gene, CDR1 is SGHVS and CDR2 is FQNEAQ. Here the CDR3 reads CASSFQTGNTGELFF. CDR3 in DNA: TGTGCCAGCAGCTTCCAGACAGGGAACACCGGGGAGCTGTTTTTT.

The J gene is TRBJ1-1, the V gene TRBV12-3 or TRBV12-4, with D perhaps matching TRBD1 (6 bases). The CDR3 consists of 15 residues. With 4 bases removed from V and 1 base from J, the gap between germline ends came to 13 bases. CDR3 sequence: CASSSGGDTNTEAFF. The CDR3 coding sequence is TGTGCCAGCAGTTCGGGGGGGGACACGAACACTGAAGCTTTCTTT.